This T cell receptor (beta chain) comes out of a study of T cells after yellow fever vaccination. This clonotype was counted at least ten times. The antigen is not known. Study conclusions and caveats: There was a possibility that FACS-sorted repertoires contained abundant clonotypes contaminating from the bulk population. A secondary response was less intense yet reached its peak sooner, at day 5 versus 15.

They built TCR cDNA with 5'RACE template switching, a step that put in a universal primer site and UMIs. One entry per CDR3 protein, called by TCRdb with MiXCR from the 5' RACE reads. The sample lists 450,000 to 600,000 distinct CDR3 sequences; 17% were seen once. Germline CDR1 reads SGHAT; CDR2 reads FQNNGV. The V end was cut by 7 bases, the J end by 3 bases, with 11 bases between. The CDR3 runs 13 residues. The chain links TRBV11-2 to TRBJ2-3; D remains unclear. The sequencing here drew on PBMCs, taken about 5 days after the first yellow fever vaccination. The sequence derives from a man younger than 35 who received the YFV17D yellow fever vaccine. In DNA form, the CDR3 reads TGTGCCAGCAACGAGGTTAGGACAGATACGCAGTATTTT. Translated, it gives CASNEVRTDTQYF. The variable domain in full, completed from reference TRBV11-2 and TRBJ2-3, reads EAGVAQSPRYKIIEKRQSVAFWCNPISGHATLYWYQQILGQGPKLLIQFQNNGVVDDSQLPKDRFSAERLKGVDSTLKIQPAKLEDSAVYLCASNEVRTDTQYFGPGTRLTVL.